The next 19 T cell receptor beta chains were all read from a single sample in a study of tumor and adjacent non-tumor tissue in lung cancer listed by TCRdb under 2018. RNA was extracted from bulk unsorted tissue and checked for quality with a NanoDrop ND-1000 and an Agilent 2100. Library creation used multiplex PCR. TCRdb lists the instrument as Illumina HiSeq 2500. TCRbeta libraries were constructed through three rounds of nested PCR with primers (Table S4) according to protocols adapted from ARM-PCR. TCRdb reprocessed the public reads (quality trimming at Q25 with fastp, clone calling with MiXCR) and kept in-frame beta chains. Each CDR3 protein appears once, grouped with its most common genes and DNA. A total of 78,000 or so distinct CDR3 sequences appear in this sample, 65% to 90% of them only once. Roughly 14% of the sample is in the top ten clones. The sequenced material came from lung tumor tissue. These receptors came from a woman in her forties or fifties with non-small cell lung cancer.

Notes on this clonotype: One junction end does not reproduce the germline sequence, and a read error may be involved. The V call is TRBV20-1, the J call TRBJ1-2; the D is unclear. This CDR3 region has 12 residues. Germline V gene lookup returns CDR1 DFQATT and CDR2 SNEGSKA (reference sequence). CDR3 bases: TGCAGTGCTAGGGTGGTAGACTATGACTACACCTTC. It yields the protein CSARVVDYDYTF.

With respect to this clonotype: Germline is not matched at one junction end, which may reflect a read error. V is TRBV7-3 and J is TRBJ2-5; D possibly corresponds to TRBD2 (5 bases). Germline V CDR1 and CDR2: SGHTA, FQGTGA. The CDR3 totals 13 residues. CDR3 DNA: TGTACCAGCATCTTAGTAGGAGGAGAGACCCAGTACTTC. Translation: CTSILVGGETQYF. Combining the CDR3 with reference TRBV7-3 and TRBJ2-5 gives the whole variable domain GAGVSQTPSNKVTEKGKYVELRCDPISGHTALYWYRQSLGQGPEFLIYFQGTGAADDSGLPNDRFFAVRPEGSVSTLKIQRTERGDSAVYLCTSILVGGETQYFGPGTRLLVL.

In the case of this clonotype: Likely a read error: the CDR3 ends without its conserved phenylalanine or tryptophan. V and J are TRBV6-2 or TRBV6-3 and TRBJ1-5; D gene ambiguous. Germline values: CDR1 MNHEY, CDR2 SVGEGT. This CDR3 comprises 13 residues. V dropped 7 bases and J dropped 4 bases, with 11 bases sitting between them. The CDR3, as DNA: TGTGCCAGCAATCGAGTACCGAATCAGCCCCAGCATCTT. The encoded protein is CASNRVPNQPQHL.

The chain carries TRBV20-1 and TRBJ2-7, with D unclear. Germline V lookup: CDR1 DFQATT, CDR2 SNEGSKA (reference sequence). The CDR3 is 15 amino acids. V lost 4 bases to trimming and J lost 6 bases, with 22 bases between them. The chain's CDR3 is CSATSIERSPFEQYF. The CDR3 region has the DNA TGCAGTGCTACATCAATCGAGCGATCCCCCTTCGAGCAGTACTTC.

This clonotype has a count of ten or more. The chain carries TRBV5-4 and TRBJ2-1; 9 bases line up with TRBD1. This CDR3 contains 14 residues. V trimming: 6 bases; J trimming: 5 bases; junction bases outside the gene matches: 6. Germline loops: CDR1 SGHNT, CDR2 YYREEE (reference sequence). The CDR3 DNA reads as TGTGCCAGCACCATGGACAGGGGCCACAATGAGCAGTTCTTC. As protein: CASTMDRGHNEQFF.

As for this clonotype: One end of the junction varies from germline; a read error may be responsible. This chain links TRBV6-2 or TRBV6-3 with TRBJ2-1, with 12 bases that match TRBD2. The CDR3 runs 14 residues. CDR1 is MNHEY, CDR2 SVGEGT, per germline. The CDR3 reads CVSRTSGTNNKQFF. The CDR3 DNA reads TGTGTCAGCAGGACTAGCGGGACTAACAATAAGCAGTTCTTC.

A remark on this clonotype: The junction differs from germline at one of its ends, possibly a read error. V and J are TRBV29-1 and TRBJ2-5; tentative D call: TRBD2 (6 bases). In germline, CDR1 is SQVTM, CDR2 ANQGSEA. The CDR3 contains 13 residues. The CDR3 DNA sequence: TGCAACGTTGATTTCGGGAGCCAAGAGACCCAGTACTTC. It encodes CNVDFGSQETQYF.

This chain uses TRBV20-1 with TRBJ2-1, with 9 bases fitting TRBD2. This CDR3 has 12 amino acids. With V trimmed by 5 bases and J by 9 bases, 5 bases remained unmatched. Per germline, CDR1 DFQATT and CDR2 SNEGSKA (reference sequence). The CDR3 is CSASAGGVEQFF. The CDR3 nucleotides are TGCAGTGCTTCTGCGGGAGGGGTTGAGCAGTTCTTC.

The chain is built from TRBV29-1 and TRBJ2-1; D is perhaps TRBD2 (6 bases). This CDR3 is built from 9 residues. CDR1 and CDR2 (germline): SQVTM, ANQGSEA. The CDR3 nucleotides are TGCAGTGGGGGAGGATCGGAGTTCTTC. Residues: CSGGGSEFF.

On this clonotype: One end of the junction varies from germline; a read error may be responsible. This chain uses TRBV29-1 with TRBJ2-1; 9 nucleotides match TRBD2. Germline CDR1 and CDR2: SQVTM and ANQGSEA. This CDR3 contains 15 residues. The DNA for the CDR3 is TGCGGCGCCCCGACTAGCGGCGTCTCCTACAATGAGCAGTTTTTC. Protein sequence: CGAPTSGVSYNEQFF.

Points on this clonotype: A read error may produce the germline difference seen at one junction end. The rearrangement links TRBV5-6 to TRBJ2-2; D might be TRBD1 or TRBD2, each matching 5 bases. In germline, CDR1 is SGHDT, CDR2 YYEEEE. The CDR3 runs 14 residues. The CDR3 DNA follows: TGTGTCAGCAGTTTGGGACGGACCAGCGGGGAGCTGTTTTTT. It encodes CVSSLGRTSGELFF.

About this clonotype: The junction shows a germline mismatch at one end, possibly a read error. The V call is TRBV6-1, the J call TRBJ2-7; the D is unclear. The CDR3 consists of 13 residues. CDR1 MNHNS and CDR2 SASEGT come from the germline V gene. This chain's CDR3 is CASSELVNYEQYF. Written as DNA, the CDR3 is TGTGCCAGCAGTGAACTGGTAAACTACGAACAGTACTTC.

This clonotype has more than one count but fewer than ten. One end of the junction does not line up with germline, which may come from a read error. This chain links TRBV11-2 with TRBJ2-1; D not certain. The CDR3 is 12 residues long. Germline CDR1 and CDR2: SGHAT and FQNNGV. The DNA for the CDR3 is TGCGCCAACAGCCCCTCCGGATATGATCAGTTCTTC. Its translation: CANSPSGYDQFF. The full variable domain, with the rest looked up from reference TRBV11-2 and TRBJ2-1, is EAGVAQSPRYKIIEKRQSVAFWCNPISGHATLYWYQQILGQGPKLLIQFQNNGVVDDSQLPKDRFSAERLKGVDSTLKIQPAKLEDSAVYLCANSPSGYDQFFGPGTRLTVL.

Of note for this clonotype: At one end the junction does not follow the germline gene, possibly because of a read error. This chain links TRBV11-1 with TRBJ1-1; 7 bases agree with TRBD1. The germline V gene has CDR1 SGHAT and CDR2 FQDESV (reference sequence). This CDR3 is built from 13 residues. The DNA for the CDR3 is TGTGCCAGCAGCAAGACAGGGAACATTGAAGCTTCCTTT. It specifies CASSKTGNIEASF.

A note on this clonotype: Because the CDR3 is missing its conserved closing phenylalanine or tryptophan, this is likely a read error. The V and J genes are TRBV20-1 and TRBJ2-7; D ambiguous. This CDR3 contains 13 residues. The germline V gene encodes CDR1 DFQATT and CDR2 SNEGSKA (reference sequence). CDR3 nucleotide sequence: TGCAGTGCTAATCCTCGTGTGGGTTACGTGCAGTACTTA. Amino acid sequence: CSANPRVGYVQYL.

As regards this clonotype: This likely comes from a read error, as the CDR3 has no conserved phenylalanine or tryptophan at its end. V gene TRBV6-6 combines with J gene TRBJ2-1; a possible D gene is TRBD2 (6 bases). The J call may be incorrect, as the DNA end agrees better with TRBJ2-7. The CDR3 is 16 amino acids. Germline lookup yields CDR1 MNHNY and CDR2 SVGAGI (reference sequence). CDR3 in DNA: TGTGCCAGCAGTTACCTGGCGGGGACCGCCTACAATGAGCAGTACCTC. This gives the protein CASSYLAGTAYNEQYL.

Comments on this clonotype: The CDR3 carries no conserved terminal phenylalanine or tryptophan, so it likely arises from a read error. The chain employs TRBV11-2 and TRBJ2-1, with a possible D match to TRBD2 (5 bases). The CDR3 is 15 residues long. Germline V gene data show CDR1 as SGHAT and CDR2 as FQNNGV. The CDR3 DNA reads TGTGCCACCAGCTTTATAGCTGGAGGAGACAATGAACAGTTCATC. Protein product: CATSFIAGGDNEQFI.

A remark on this clonotype: Here the CDR3 omits its conserved ending phenylalanine or tryptophan, so a read error is the likely source. The chain joins TRBV10-3 to TRBJ2-2; D gene uncertain. With 9 bases removed from V and 0 bases from J, the gap between germline ends came to 14 bases. The germline V gene encodes CDR1 ENHRY and CDR2 SYGVKD. CDR3 length: 15 residues. CDR3: CAIQDRRTNTGELFS. CDR3 nucleotides: TGTGCCATTCAGGACCGGCGGACGAACACCGGGGAGCTGTTTTCT.

On this clonotype itself: One junction end disagrees with the germline gene, perhaps due to a read error. V and J are TRBV30 and TRBJ2-1; 8 nucleotides line up with TRBD1. The J call could be wrong; TRBJ2-7 is a better fit for the DNA end. Germline V gives CDR1 GTSNPN, CDR2 SVGIG (reference sequence). The length of the CDR3 is 12 residues. The CDR3 loop is CDWSVQGVEQYF. The CDR3 coding sequence is TGTGACTGGAGTGTACAGGGGGTTGAGCAGTACTTC.